A selection of T cell receptor beta chains follows, all from one sample in a study of STAT3 mutations in large granular lymphocyte leukemia. TCRdb keeps only in-frame clones here, not all; method: immunoSEQ multiplex PCR. The data show roughly 40,000 clones, roughly 81% seen once. The specimen was PBMCs. Receptor source: a human donor with T large granular lymphocyte leukemia. Some clones in this sample may be carry-over from other donors' samples. Each CDR3 is given with its conserved first and last residue. D genes are given only for firm matches. Clone size is stated in some rows and not others, as once, few, many or a class when expanded.

clone size,J gene,D gene,V gene,CDR3 protein,CDR3 DNA
.,TRBJ1-6,TRBD1,TRBV28,CASSPGGSQGKISPLHF,TGTGCCAGCAGCCCCGGTGGATCACAGGGGAAGATATCACCCCTCCACTTT
.,TRBJ2-2,.,TRBV10-3,CAIRGRSTGELFF,TGTGCCATCAGGGGACGAAGCACCGGGGAGCTGTTTTTT
few,TRBJ1-5,TRBD1,TRBV7-2,CASSLGTGAANQPQHF,TGTGCCAGCAGCTTAGGGACAGGGGCCGCCAATCAGCCCCAGCATTTT
.,TRBJ2-3,.,TRBV10-3,CAIATAAADTQYF,TGTGCCATCGCGACGGCGGCGGCAGATACGCAGTATTTT
.,TRBJ2-1,.,TRBV28,CASSSPGSERAGYNEQFF,TGTGCCAGCAGTTCCCCGGGCTCCGAACGCGCGGGATACAATGAGCAGTTCTTC
.,TRBJ1-4,TRBD1,TRBV6-6,CASRLRDRDNEKLFF,TGTGCCAGCAGACTCCGGGACAGGGACAATGAAAAACTGTTTTTT
.,TRBJ1-6,.,TRBV7-6,CAVGNSPLHF,TGTGCCGTGGGGAATTCACCCCTCCACTTT
.,TRBJ2-1,TRBD2,TRBV4-2,CASSQSAWGGEQFF,TGTGCCAGCAGCCAGAGTGCGTGGGGGGGTGAGCAGTTCTTC
.,TRBJ2-1,TRBD2,TRBV29-1,CSVEVTSGGLLIYNEQFF,TGCAGCGTTGAGGTGACTAGCGGGGGTCTCTTAATTTACAATGAGCAGTTCTTC
.,TRBJ1-1,.,TRBV19,CASSNSARTEAFF,TGTGCCAGTAGTAATTCCGCACGGACTGAAGCTTTCTTT
.,TRBJ1-5,.,TRBV10-2,CASSELPQGLAINQPQHF,TGCGCCAGCAGTGAGCTTCCTCAGGGGCTGGCAATAAATCAGCCCCAGCATTTT
.,TRBJ2-5,TRBD1,TRBV5-1,CASSQQTGTEETQYF,TGCGCCAGCAGCCAACAGACAGGGACCGAAGAGACCCAGTACTTC
.,TRBJ2-2,TRBD2,TRBV4-1,CASSPSGNTGELFF,TGCGCCAGCAGCCCTAGCGGTAACACCGGGGAGCTGTTTTTT
.,TRBJ1-5,.,TRBV6-5,CASSYNSYQPQHF,TGTGCCAGCAGTTATAACAGCTATCAGCCCCAGCATTTT